The rows below give T cell receptor beta chains drawn from one sample of a study of blood T cell repertoires in COVID-19. Sequenced by immunoSEQ multiplex PCR; TCRdb stores in-frame clones only, minus some. Among under 90,000 clones listed, roughly 76% were seen once. What was sequenced was peripheral blood. Receptor source: a woman of 80 years or more with active or convalescent COVID-19. The CDR3 runs from the conserved cysteine through the conserved F or W. Each record gives: D gene, J gene, clone size, V gene, CDR3 DNA, CDR3 protein. D genes are given only for firm matches. Clone size is shown for a subset of rows, as once, few, many or a class of expanded clone.

.,TRBJ2-7,.,TRBV18,TGTGCCAGCTCACCTGGACTGGTGGACTACGAGCAGTACTTC,CASSPGLVDYEQYF
.,TRBJ1-4,.,TRBV5-6,TGTGCCAGCAGCCCCACCGGGACGGGGGGTCCTAATGAAAAACTGTTTTTT,CASSPTGTGGPNEKLFF
TRBD1,TRBJ2-7,.,TRBV11-1,TGTGCCAGCAGCTTAGCGGGACAGACCCGCTACGAGCAGTACTTC,CASSLAGQTRYEQYF
.,TRBJ1-6,few,TRBV20-1,TGCAGTACCTCAGGGGATTCACCCCTCCACTTT,CSTSGDSPLHF
.,TRBJ2-2,.,TRBV7-3,TGTGCCAGCAGCCTTCTAGCGTCCACCGGGGAGCTGTTTTTT,CASSLLASTGELFF
TRBD1,TRBJ2-1,.,TRBV4-1,TGCGCCAGCAGCCAGGGACAGGGCCCCTACAATGAGCAGTTCTTC,CASSQGQGPYNEQFF
TRBD1,TRBJ1-2,.,TRBV19,TGTGCCACTTCAACGACAGGGGGCCTAAACTATGGCTACACCTTC,CATSTTGGLNYGYTF
.,TRBJ1-2,.,TRBV2,TGTGCCAGCAGTGAACGCAGGGGCAGAGGTGGCTACACCTTC,CASSERRGRGGYTF
.,TRBJ2-7,.,TRBV5-6,TGTGCCAGCTCTAGGCGGGACGGGGCCTACGAGCAGTACTTC,CASSRRDGAYEQYF
.,TRBJ1-3,few,TRBV6-5,TGTGCCAGCTATACAGAGCTCTCTGGAAACACCATATATTTT,CASYTELSGNTIYF
.,TRBJ1-1,.,TRBV18,TGTGCCAGCTCGAACCCACGTTCGAACATGAACACTGAAGCTTTCTTT,CASSNPRSNMNTEAFF
.,TRBJ1-1,few,TRBV27,TGTGCCAGCAGTTTATTTCGGACAAACACTGAAGCTTTCTTT,CASSLFRTNTEAFF
.,TRBJ2-7,.,TRBV18,TGTGCCAGCAAGGAGGGTCGGACCTACGAGCAGTACTTC,CASKEGRTYEQYF
.,TRBJ1-3,.,TRBV10-3,TGTGCCATCCTACGGGAAGGCTCTGGAAACACCATATATTTT,CAILREGSGNTIYF
TRBD2,TRBJ2-7,few,TRBV3-1/TRBV3-2,TGTGCCAGCAGCTGGACTAGCGGGGGGTATACCTACGAGCAGTACTTC,CASSWTSGGYTYEQYF
TRBD2,TRBJ2-1,.,TRBV5-1,TGCGCCAGCAGCCCCTGGGCGGGAGTGGGAAGGGATGAGCAGTTCTTC,CASSPWAGVGRDEQFF
TRBD2,TRBJ2-5,.,TRBV5-1,TGCGCCAGCAGCCCACAGCGGGGGTGGGAGACCCAGTACTTC,CASSPQRGWETQYF
TRBD1,TRBJ2-2,few,TRBV6-5,TGTGCCAGCAGTTCCGACAGGGGCCGAGGGGGGGAGCTGTTTTTT,CASSSDRGRGGELFF
TRBD1,TRBJ2-7,few,TRBV7-9,TGTGCCAGCAGCCAACAGGGGGGATTTAATTACGAGCAGTACTTC,CASSQQGGFNYEQYF
.,TRBJ2-1,.,TRBV3-1/TRBV3-2,TGTGCCAGCAGCCACAGTTCCCCCGGAGGGAGTGAGCAGTTCTTC,CASSHSSPGGSEQFF
.,TRBJ1-4,.,TRBV11-2,TGTGCCAGCAGCTTAGACGGGGCAGGGGATGAAAAACTGTTTTTT,CASSLDGAGDEKLFF
.,TRBJ1-2,.,TRBV25-1,TGTGCCAGCAGTGAATTCTCAGGTTATGGCTACACCTTC,CASSEFSGYGYTF
.,TRBJ1-2,.,TRBV28,TGTGCCAGCAGTCGCTATGGCTACACCTTC,CASSRYGYTF
.,TRBJ2-1,.,TRBV9,TGTGCCAGCAGCGTAGCCCTACCTCCGGGAGAGCAGTTCTTC,CASSVALPPGEQFF
TRBD2,TRBJ2-3,.,TRBV4-2,TGTGCCAGCAGCCAAGAACGGACTAGCGGGGGGGAAGATACGCAGTATTTT,CASSQERTSGGEDTQYF
.,TRBJ1-1,.,TRBV11-2,TGTGCCAGCCGCGAAAATGTCCAAGCTTTCTTT,CASRENVQAFF
TRBD1,TRBJ1-2,.,TRBV12-3/TRBV12-4,TGTGCCAGCAGCGTGACAGGGGGATATGGCTACACCTTC,CASSVTGGYGYTF
TRBD1,TRBJ1-5,few,TRBV29-1,TGCAGCGTTTATACAGGGGATACGTATAGCAATCAGCCCCAGCATTTT,CSVYTGDTYSNQPQHF
.,TRBJ2-1,.,TRBV18,TGTGCCAGCTCACCAATATCGATAGCTGGCGATGAGCAGTTCTTC,CASSPISIAGDEQFF
.,TRBJ2-2,.,TRBV27,TGTGCCAGCAGTTTTCAGACAACCGGGGAGCTGTTTTTT,CASSFQTTGELFF
TRBD1,TRBJ2-5,.,TRBV7-9,TGTGCCAGCAGCCGGACAGGGGTCCAAGAGACCCAGTACTTC,CASSRTGVQETQYF
TRBD2,TRBJ2-5,.,TRBV19,TGTGCCAGTAGTGGGGGCAGCGGGGGGCCCCAGGAGACCCAGTACTTC,CASSGGSGGPQETQYF
.,TRBJ1-2,.,TRBV7-8,TGTGCCAGCAGCCCAACGGGCAGGGTACCCCCCTACACCTTC,CASSPTGRVPPYTF
.,TRBJ2-1,.,TRBV18,TGTGCCAGCTCACCACCGGCGACTCCATACAATGAGCAGTTCTTC,CASSPPATPYNEQFF
.,TRBJ1-4,.,TRBV30,TGTGCCTGGAGAACGGTGGAAAAACTGTTTTTT,CAWRTVEKLFF
TRBD2,TRBJ2-7,.,TRBV5-1,TGCGCCAGCAGCCCCTCTAGCGGGGGCCTCTCCTACGAGCAGTACTTC,CASSPSSGGLSYEQYF
TRBD2,TRBJ2-5,.,TRBV25-1,TGTGCCAGCAGTGAATGGGGAGGGAAAGAGACCCAGTACTTC,CASSEWGGKETQYF
.,TRBJ2-2,once,TRBV6-6,TGTGCCAGCAGTTCCTTGGAGCGGACGAACACCGGGGAGCTGTTTTTT,CASSSLERTNTGELFF
TRBD2,TRBJ2-3,.,TRBV10-3,TGTGCCATCAGTGAGGTCGGGGGAAGCGGGAAATTTGATACAGATACGCAGTATTTT,CAISEVGGSGKFDTDTQYF
.,TRBJ1-4,.,TRBV28,TGTGCCAGCAGTTCCGGGATTTTGGAAAAACTGTTTTTT,CASSSGILEKLFF
.,TRBJ2-2,.,TRBV7-3,TGTGCCAGCAGTCCTATCCCCGGGGAGCTGTTTTTT,CASSPIPGELFF
.,TRBJ1-5,.,TRBV18,TGTGCCAGCACCAGGGAGGACGGCAATCAGCCCCAGCATTTT,CASTREDGNQPQHF
.,TRBJ1-2,.,TRBV19,TGTGCCACCACGAGCCCCGGCAGGGGCTATGGCTACACCTTC,CATTSPGRGYGYTF
.,TRBJ1-1,.,TRBV7-2,TGTGCCAGCAGCTTACCGGAGGGGCGCGATTATTCTGAAGCTTTCTTT,CASSLPEGRDYSEAFF
TRBD1,TRBJ1-3,.,TRBV7-8,TGTGCCAGCACTGTAGACGGGACAGGGTATGGAAACACCATATATTTT,CASTVDGTGYGNTIYF
.,TRBJ1-5,few,TRBV6-1,TGTGCCAGCAGTGAAGGGGGCAGGGCGCAGCATTTT,CASSEGGRAQHF
.,TRBJ1-1,.,TRBV7-8,TGTGCCAGCAGCTTTACGCCGGGACACACGAACACTGAAGCTTTCTTT,CASSFTPGHTNTEAFF
TRBD1,TRBJ2-7,.,TRBV9,TGTGCCAGCAGCGGGGGGACAGGGGGCTCCTACGAGCAGTACTTC,CASSGGTGGSYEQYF
.,TRBJ2-6,.,TRBV19,TGTGCCAGTAGTATACTGTTCTCTGGGGCCAACGTCCTGACTTTC,CASSILFSGANVLTF
.,TRBJ2-2,few,TRBV7-8,TGTGCCACGAAGACGACTCGGTGGACCGGGGAGCTGTTTTTT,CATKTTRWTGELFF
TRBD1,TRBJ1-5,.,TRBV7-2,TGTGCCAGCAGCTTAGTAGCAGGGGGCTTTTTAAATCAGCCCCAGCATTTT,CASSLVAGGFLNQPQHF
.,TRBJ2-2,.,TRBV7-7,TGTGCTAGCAGCTCATCTGGGGGCCCCACCGGGGAGCTGTTTTTT,CASSSSGGPTGELFF
.,TRBJ1-2,once,TRBV2,TGTGCCAGCAGGGCGGCAAGCTATGGCTACACCTTC,CASRAASYGYTF
.,TRBJ2-2,few,TRBV10-3,TGTGCCATCAGTGATGCCAGGGTGCCTGGGGAGCTGTTTTTT,CAISDARVPGELFF
TRBD2,TRBJ2-7,.,TRBV6-2/TRBV6-3,TGTGCCAGCAGTTTACTAGCGGTGTACGAGCAGTACTTC,CASSLLAVYEQYF
TRBD2,TRBJ2-3,.,TRBV9,TGTGCCAGCAGCGTAGGAGCGGGAGTTTTGGGAGGGGATACGCAGTATTTT,CASSVGAGVLGGDTQYF
.,TRBJ1-2,.,TRBV27,TGTGCCAGCAGTTCGAAGCCACAGGTCTATGGCTACACCTTC,CASSSKPQVYGYTF
TRBD1,TRBJ1-5,.,TRBV28,TGTGCCAGCAGTTTGGGACAGGGGGCCCTCGGGCATTTT,CASSLGQGALGHF
TRBD1,TRBJ2-3,.,TRBV19,TGTGCCACCAAAGACAGGGGGCCGACTAGCACAGATACGCAGTATTTT,CATKDRGPTSTDTQYF